This T cell receptor (beta chain) is from a study of cytomegalovirus exposure and HLA in healthy donors. Whole-study context: A later analysis reported the same platform for the roughly 110 validation repertoires and the 650 to 750 first-cohort repertoires. Study results and limitations: For most TCR sequences rarity was the rule, although some public TCRs occurred in many donors. Cytomegalovirus association was listed for 170 or so TCR beta chains.

J was trimmed by 1 base and V by 2 bases; bases with no gene match: 5. CDR1 MGHRA and CDR2 YSYEKL come from the germline V gene. The CDR3 runs 16 residues. This clone is a singleton in its sample. Its antigen is not identified. Assay: immunoSEQ multiplex PCR; the TCRdb copy retains only in-frame clones and omits some. The sample contains more than 85,000 clones, around 87% of which appear only once. The approximately 120-subject validation cohort, separate from the approximately 670-subject first cohort, included the donors. The sample comprised PBMCs. The TCR was taken from a woman under 30 in good health and CMV-seropositive. This sequence joins TRBV4-1 and TRBJ1-1; TRBD1 matches at 9 bases. This CDR3 reads CASSQKQGAGNTEAFF. The CDR3 region has the DNA TGCGCCAGCAGCCAAAAACAGGGGGCTGGGAACACTGAAGCTTTCTTT.